This is a list of T cell receptor beta chains from one sample in a study of T-cell reconstitution after alpha-beta-depleted transplantation in children. A single record per CDR3 protein comes from TCRdb applying MiXCR to the PCR reads. The repertoire includes approximately 980,000 distinct CDR3 sequences, about 31% of them detected once, and roughly 27% sits in the top ten. Source: PBMCs, mostly from graft donor cells, taken 360 days after TCRalphabeta/CD19-depleted stem cell transplant. Receptors originate from a boy under two years old who had a stem cell transplant for SCID, so the T cells may come from the graft donor. Each CDR3 is given with its conserved first and last residue. D genes are given only for firm matches. Clone size is given for some rows only: seen once, a few or many times, or a class if the clone is expanded.

>NA|TRBV5-1|NA|TRBJ1-4
CASSLVTGNEKLFF
TGCGCCAGCAGCTTGGTCACGGGTAATGAAAAACTGTTTTTT
>few|TRBV6-2/TRBV6-3|TRBD1|TRBJ2-3
CASSYSSYRGDTQYF
TGTGCCAGCAGTTACTCGAGCTACAGGGGAGATACGCAGTATTTT
>NA|TRBV28|NA|TRBJ1-5
CASSFMAVSNQPQHF
TGTGCCAGCAGTTTTATGGCGGTTTCGAATCAGCCCCAGCATTTT
>NA|TRBV11-2|NA|TRBJ1-4
CASRITTNEKLFF
TGTGCCAGCCGTATAACAACTAATGAAAAACTGTTTTTT
>NA|TRBV19|TRBD2|TRBJ2-1
CASGVGGGFYSEQFF
TGTGCCAGTGGAGTTGGGGGGGGTTTCTACAGTGAGCAGTTCTTC
>NA|TRBV20-1|NA|TRBJ1-5
CSARQGMFQPQHF
TGCAGTGCTAGACAGGGGATGTTTCAGCCCCAGCATTTT
>NA|TRBV7-9|NA|TRBJ2-1
CASSFDRFHPNEQFF
TGTGCCAGCAGCTTTGACCGCTTCCACCCCAATGAGCAGTTCTTC
>NA|TRBV12-3/TRBV12-4|NA|TRBJ2-1
CASSPPANEQFF
TGTGCCAGCAGCCCCCCGGCCAATGAGCAGTTCTTC
>NA|TRBV28|NA|TRBJ2-1
CASSTNNNEQFF
TGTGCCAGCAGTACTAACAACAATGAGCAGTTCTTC
>NA|TRBV5-1|TRBD2|TRBJ2-4
CASSMTSGGAANIQYF
TGCGCCAGCAGCATGACTAGCGGGGGGGCCGCGAACATTCAGTACTTC
>NA|TRBV29-1|NA|TRBJ2-5
CSVERAGRQETQYF
TGCAGCGTTGAGCGAGCAGGTAGACAAGAGACCCAGTACTTC
>NA|TRBV4-1|TRBD1|TRBJ1-1
CASSHLTGSVRNTEAFF
TGCGCCAGCAGCCATCTGACAGGGTCGGTTCGGAACACTGAAGCTTTCTTT
>few|TRBV5-4|TRBD2|TRBJ2-5
CASSLSTSGETQYF
TGTGCCAGCAGCTTGTCCACTAGCGGGGAGACCCAGTACTTC
>few|TRBV28|NA|TRBJ1-6
CASRSSTGRSNSPLHF
TGTGCCAGCAGGAGCTCAACAGGGAGGAGTAATTCACCCCTCCACTTT
>once|TRBV5-1|NA|TRBJ2-7
CASSLAGQGWSHEQYF
TGCGCCAGCAGCTTGGCCGGGCAGGGATGGTCCCACGAGCAGTACTTC
>NA|TRBV28|NA|TRBJ2-5
CASSLFPAGAETQYF
TGTGCCAGCAGTTTATTCCCCGCTGGGGCGGAGACCCAGTACTTC
>many|TRBV6-1|TRBD1|TRBJ1-1
CASSADRGPGTEAFF
TGTGCCAGCAGCGCGGACAGGGGGCCCGGCACTGAAGCTTTCTTT
>few|TRBV6-1|TRBD2|TRBJ2-1
CASNRRLAGVINNEQFF
TGTGCCAGCAACCGAAGACTAGCGGGGGTAATAAACAATGAGCAGTTCTTC
>NA|TRBV6-5|NA|TRBJ1-2
CASTGEDGYTF
TGTGCCAGCACTGGGGAGGATGGCTACACCTTC
>many|TRBV5-1|TRBD2|TRBJ2-5
CASSWGGQETQYF
TGTGCCAGCAGCTGGGGAGGGCAAGAGACCCAGTACTTC
>few|TRBV5-1|TRBD1|TRBJ2-7
CASSLMGQGRNEQYF
TGCGCCAGCAGCTTGATGGGACAGGGGAGAAACGAGCAGTACTTC
>few|TRBV5-1|NA|TRBJ2-1
CASSPLGQNEQFF
TGCGCCAGCAGCCCTTTAGGGCAGAATGAGCAGTTCTTC
>NA|TRBV5-1|NA|TRBJ2-2
CASSGPSTANTGELFF
TGCGCCAGCAGCGGACCTTCGACAGCGAACACCGGGGAGCTGTTTTTT
>few|TRBV29-1|NA|TRBJ2-7
CSVEDQEGASSYEQYF
TGCAGCGTTGAAGATCAGGAGGGCGCCAGCTCCTACGAGCAGTACTTC
>many|TRBV6-2/TRBV6-3|NA|TRBJ2-7
CASSPHSYEQYF
TGTGCCAGCAGCCCCCACTCCTACGAGCAGTACTTC
>NA|TRBV27|TRBD2|TRBJ2-3
CASSAPLAGGRDTQYF
TGTGCCAGCAGTGCCCCACTAGCGGGGGGGCGGGATACGCAGTATTTT
>NA|TRBV20-1|NA|TRBJ2-5
CSARPGPGTQYF
TGCAGTGCTAGACCGGGGCCCGGGACCCAGTACTTC
>NA|TRBV5-1|NA|TRBJ2-2
CASRDPVALNTGELFF
TGCGCCAGCAGGGACCCCGTCGCACTAAACACCGGGGAGCTGTTTTTT
>few|TRBV7-2|TRBD1|TRBJ1-2
CASSSSRQGLYGYTF
TGTGCCAGCAGCTCCTCCCGACAGGGCCTCTATGGCTACACCTTC
>NA|TRBV21-1|NA|TRBJ2-7
CASSKVFPGTGPSYEQYF
TGTGCCAGCAGCAAAGTTTTTCCCGGGACAGGTCCCTCCTACGAGCAGTACTTC
>few|TRBV12-3/TRBV12-4|NA|TRBJ2-3
CASSLALRRPDTQYF
TGTGCCAGCAGTTTAGCGCTGAGGAGGCCAGATACGCAGTATTTT
>few|TRBV7-2|NA|TRBJ2-7
CASSLEGKRQYF
TGTGCCAGCAGCTTAGAGGGAAAAAGGCAGTACTTC
>few|TRBV10-2|NA|TRBJ2-7
CASSVGPLGYEQYF
TGCGCCAGCAGCGTGGGGCCGTTAGGCTACGAGCAGTACTTC
>few|TRBV4-1|NA|TRBJ2-3
CASSQVEVSTDTQYF
TGCGCCAGCAGCCAAGTGGAGGTTAGCACAGATACGCAGTATTTT
>NA|TRBV5-1|NA|TRBJ1-4
CASTRDGRNEKLFF
TGCGCCAGCACCCGGGACGGTCGTAATGAAAAACTGTTTTTT
>NA|TRBV20-1|TRBD1|TRBJ2-2
CSATDRSNTGELFF
TGCAGTGCTACGGACAGGTCGAACACCGGGGAGCTGTTTTTT
>NA|TRBV9|NA|TRBJ2-1
CASSGWPSGLPNEQFF
TGTGCCAGCAGCGGGTGGCCCTCTGGACTTCCCAATGAGCAGTTCTTC
>NA|TRBV5-1|TRBD2|TRBJ2-7
CASSLLGREGPAGEQYF
TGCGCCAGCAGCCTACTGGGGAGGGAGGGCCCCGCGGGGGAGCAGTACTTC
>NA|TRBV5-1|TRBD2|TRBJ2-7
CASRPGTNRLYEQYF
TGCGCCAGCAGACCCGGGACTAATAGACTTTACGAGCAGTACTTC
>NA|TRBV20-1|NA|TRBJ2-5
CSAPPRWGETQYF
TGCAGTGCCCCTCCCCGGTGGGGTGAGACCCAGTACTTC
>few|TRBV5-1|NA|TRBJ1-6
CASSVGRVSYNSPLHF
TGCGCCAGCAGCGTAGGGCGGGTCTCCTATAATTCACCCCTCCACTTT
>NA|TRBV12-3/TRBV12-4|NA|TRBJ1-5
CASSLGPTNDRRNQPQHF
TGTGCCAGCAGTTTGGGGCCTACTAACGACAGGAGGAATCAGCCCCAGCATTTT
>once|TRBV10-2|NA|TRBJ2-1
CASSVLGFNEQFF
TGCGCCAGCAGCGTACTGGGGTTTAATGAGCAGTTCTTC
>NA|TRBV6-5|NA|TRBJ2-3
CASSYGGLSTDTQYF
TGTGCCAGCAGTTACGGGGGGCTGAGCACAGATACGCAGTATTTT
>NA|TRBV29-1|TRBD1|TRBJ2-3
CSVPSGGVSTDTQYF
TGCAGCGTCCCCTCAGGGGGCGTTAGCACAGATACGCAGTATTTT
>NA|TRBV15|NA|TRBJ1-1
CATSRNPGVDAWEAFF
TGTGCCACCAGCAGAAATCCGGGAGTCGACGCATGGGAAGCTTTCTTT
>NA|TRBV6-5|NA|TRBJ1-4
CASSYPDRNEKLFF
TGTGCCAGCAGTTACCCTGACAGAAATGAAAAACTGTTTTTT
>NA|TRBV4-1|NA|TRBJ2-1
CASSQGAQKRRNEQFF
TGCGCCAGCAGCCAAGGGGCGCAAAAAAGGCGGAATGAGCAGTTCTTC
>NA|TRBV6-1|TRBD1|TRBJ2-4
CASSETPTGNNPKNIQYF
TGTGCCAGCAGTGAAACCCCGACAGGGAACAATCCAAAAAACATTCAGTACTTC
>NA|TRBV2|TRBD1|TRBJ1-2
CASNPSPTGNNNYGYTF
TGTGCCAGCAACCCATCCCCGACAGGGAATAATAACTATGGCTACACCTTC
>once|TRBV4-1|NA|TRBJ2-7
CASSQSPGSYEQYF
TGCGCCAGCAGCCAAAGTCCCGGCTCCTACGAGCAGTACTTC
>NA|TRBV11-1|NA|TRBJ2-3
CASSPRGGGTQYF
TGTGCCAGCAGCCCCCGGGGTGGTGGTACGCAGTATTTT
>NA|TRBV2|NA|TRBJ2-2
CASRTGGPFTGELFF
TGTGCCAGCAGAACTGGGGGACCCTTCACCGGGGAGCTGTTTTTT
>few|TRBV5-5|TRBD2|TRBJ2-7
CASSPGEGQLEQYF
TGTGCCAGCAGCCCCGGGGAGGGCCAGTTGGAGCAGTACTTC
>NA|TRBV11-2|NA|TRBJ1-2
CASSLLPRAAGRSGGYTF
TGTGCCAGCAGCTTATTACCCAGAGCGGCGGGGCGATCAGGAGGCTACACCTTC
>NA|TRBV5-1|NA|TRBJ2-1
CASSLRGTLYYNEQFF
TGCGCCAGCAGCCTTCGGGGGACGCTCTACTACAATGAGCAGTTCTTC
>few|TRBV20-1|NA|TRBJ2-1
CSAQEGTANNEQFF
TGCAGTGCGCAGGAGGGGACGGCCAACAATGAGCAGTTCTTC
>NA|TRBV7-8|NA|TRBJ2-1
CASSLIRGAYNEQFF
TGTGCCAGCAGCCTGATCAGGGGAGCCTACAATGAGCAGTTCTTC
>NA|TRBV25-1|TRBD1|TRBJ2-1
CASSTGVYNEQFF
TGTGCCAGCTCAACAGGGGTCTACAATGAGCAGTTCTTC